Shown below are 29 T cell receptor beta chains from a single sample sequenced in a study of CD8 T cells in ankylosing spondylitis. A single record per CDR3 protein comes from TCRdb applying MiXCR to the 5' RACE reads. The sample lists about 250,000 distinct CDR3 sequences; approximately 30% were seen once. Sequencing was performed on blood, either unsorted or a sorted T cell fraction (not recorded which). Every receptor here comes from a male donor with ankylosing spondylitis or in good health (not recorded which).

The sample holds a few counts of this clonotype. V gene TRBV12-3 or TRBV12-4 combines with J gene TRBJ2-7; D is undetermined. V was trimmed by 5 bases and J by 3 bases, leaving 14 bases between them. The CDR3 loop spans 14 amino acids. The CDR3 spells CASSQRLADYEQYF. CDR3 coding DNA: TGTGCCAGCAGTCAACGGCTGGCAGACTACGAGCAGTACTTC.

V gene TRBV6-1 combines with J gene TRBJ2-3; D is perhaps TRBD2 (6 bases). This CDR3 contains 15 residues. Trimming cost V 6 bases and J 6 bases, with 19 bases left between them. Germline CDR1 reads MNHNS; CDR2 reads SASEGT. Here the CDR3 reads CASSRGTGPWDTQYF. In DNA form, the CDR3 reads TGTGCCAGCAGCCGCGGGACGGGTCCTTGGGATACGCAGTATTTT.

The genes are TRBV20-1 and TRBJ2-1, with a weak D call TRBD1 (5 bases). The CDR3 covers 15 residues. CDR1 DFQATT and CDR2 SNEGSKA come from the germline V gene (reference sequence). The ends were cut back, 6 bases at V and 0 bases at J, with 15 bases in the middle. This chain's CDR3 is CSATQQGISYNEQFF. CDR3 DNA: TGCAGTGCAACTCAGCAGGGCATCTCCTACAATGAGCAGTTCTTC.

This chain joins TRBV28 and TRBJ1-2; 7 bases map to TRBD1. Germline CDR1 reads MDHEN; CDR2 reads SYDVKM. This CDR3 contains 15 residues. J lost 3 bases, V lost 4 bases, and 8 bases had no gene match. DNA for the CDR3: TGTGCCAGCAGTTCTTCCGGGACAGCTTACTATGGCTACACCTTC. Residues: CASSSSGTAYYGYTF.

The rearrangement uses TRBV5-1 and TRBJ2-2, with 10 bases aligning to TRBD1. This CDR3 has 15 residues. The junction had 7 bases not matched to a gene; V was cut back by 5 bases and J by 6 bases. Germline V gives CDR1 SGHRS, CDR2 YFSETQ. CDR3 bases: TGCGCCAGCAGTACGGGACAGGGGAAGCCCGGGGAGCTGTTTTTT. Encoded protein: CASSTGQGKPGELFF.

The J gene is TRBJ2-3, the V gene TRBV3-1; 10 bases are a match to TRBD1. The CDR3 extends over 15 amino acids. Germline V lookup: CDR1 LGHDT, CDR2 YNNKEL (reference sequence). With 4 bases clipped from V and 2 bases from J, the junction kept 3 bases outside the gene matches. CDR3 DNA: TGTGCCAGCAGCCCCGGGACAGGGGACACAGATACGCAGTATTTT. This translates into CASSPGTGDTDTQYF.

This clonotype was recorded a few times. The chain uses TRBV29-1 and TRBJ2-1, with D perhaps TRBD2 (6 bases). This CDR3 region has 17 residues. The germline CDR1 and CDR2 sequences are SQVTM and ANQGSEA. Trimming shortened V by 1 base and J by 0 bases, and 16 bases separated the two germline ends. The CDR3 region has the DNA TGCAGCGTTGAAGGGGCGGCGGGGCAATCCTCCTACAATGAGCAGTTCTTC. It encodes CSVEGAAGQSSYNEQFF.

This clonotype appeared a few times. The chain couples TRBV29-1 to TRBJ2-1; possible D gene TRBD2, 5 bases. Germline CDR1 reads SQVTM; CDR2 reads ANQGSEA. V was shortened by 3 bases and J by 2 bases, with 11 bases between the two germline ends. The CDR3 consists of 14 residues. The CDR3 region is CSVELRETYNEQFF. As DNA, the CDR3 is TGCAGCGTTGAGCTTAGGGAGACCTACAATGAGCAGTTCTTC.

The rearrangement joins TRBV6-1 to TRBJ2-4, with TRBD1 identical over 10 bases. CDR1 and CDR2 (germline): MNHNS, SASEGT. This CDR3 is built from 17 residues. With V trimmed by 3 bases and J by 4 bases, 9 bases remained unmatched. CDR3 in DNA: TGTGCCAGCAGTGATTGGGCCGGGACAGGGGAGAAAAACATTCAGTACTTC. This encodes CASSDWAGTGEKNIQYF.

V is TRBV9 and J is TRBJ2-7; D not resolved. Germline CDR1 SGDLS, CDR2 YYNGEE. This CDR3 region has 15 residues. The germline V and J ends were trimmed by 3 bases and 0 bases, with 13 bases remaining between them. CDR3 DNA: TGTGCCAGCAGCGAGACGATAGGTAGCTCCTACGAGCAGTACTTC. Encoded protein: CASSETIGSSYEQYF. Full variable domain (outside the CDR3, taken from reference TRBV9 and TRBJ2-7): DSGVTQTPKHLITATGQRVTLRCSPRSGDLSVYWYQQSLDQGLQFLIQYYNGEERAKGNILERFSAQQFPDLHSELNLSSLELGDSALYFCASSETIGSSYEQYFGPGTRLTVT.

The J gene is TRBJ2-7, the V gene TRBV27; 7 nucleotides match TRBD2. Per germline, CDR1 MNHEY and CDR2 SMNVEV (reference sequence). After removal of 9 bases from V and 3 bases from J, the junction contained 5 bases not matched to a gene. There are 12 residues in the CDR3. CDR3 protein: CASGRDYYEQYF. CDR3 DNA: TGTGCCAGTGGCCGGGACTACTACGAGCAGTACTTC.

This clonotype has only a few counts. The gene calls are TRBV20-1 and TRBJ2-1; 12 bases are shared with TRBD2. This CDR3 has 16 amino acids. Germline trimming cut 5 bases from V and 6 bases from J; bases unmatched to any gene: 11. Germline CDR1 reads DFQATT; CDR2 reads SNEGSKA (reference sequence). The DNA for the CDR3 is TGCAGTGCTTTAAAATGGACTAGCGGGGACTTCAATGAGCAGTTCTTC. Protein: CSALKWTSGDFNEQFF.

V is TRBV18 and J is TRBJ2-1; D is undetermined. With 0 bases removed from V and 4 bases from J, the gap between germline ends came to 7 bases. The CDR3 runs 14 residues. CDR1 KGHSH and CDR2 LQKENI come from the germline V gene. CDR3 amino acids: CASSPPTAYNEQFF. The CDR3 nucleotides are TGTGCCAGCTCACCACCGACTGCTTACAATGAGCAGTTCTTC. Filled out from reference TRBV18 and TRBJ2-1, the complete variable domain reads NAGVMQNPRHLVRRRGQEARLRCSPMKGHSHVYWYRQLPEEGLKFMVYLQKENIIDESGMPKERFSAEFPKEGPSILRIQQVVRGDSAAYFCASSPPTAYNEQFFGPGTRLTVL.

This clonotype has more than one count but fewer than ten. The chain uses TRBV27 and TRBJ2-3; 9 positions agree with TRBD2. Germline assignment: CDR1 MNHEY and CDR2 SMNVEV (reference sequence). The trim removed 4 bases at V and 4 bases at J, leaving 3 bases unmatched. The CDR3 loop spans 14 amino acids. CDR3 residues: CASSSGGGADTQYF. CDR3 DNA: TGTGCCAGCAGTTCTGGCGGGGGGGCAGATACGCAGTATTTT.

This clonotype was detected a few times. The V gene is TRBV10-1, the J gene TRBJ2-5, with D possibly TRBD1 on 5 matching bases. The CDR3 is made up of 18 amino acids. The germline gives CDR1 WNHNN, CDR2 SYGVQD (reference sequence). V lost 3 bases and J lost 5, with 25 bases in between. CDR3 coding DNA: TGCGCCAGCAGTGACCTTCCAGGAACTGAACCCTCAGGGGAGACCCAGTACTTC. Protein sequence: CASSDLPGTEPSGETQYF.

The chain carries TRBV27 and TRBJ2-7, with no clear D. Germline CDR1 is MNHEY and CDR2 is SMNVEV (reference sequence). Trimming took off 3 bases at V and 2 bases at J, with 11 bases between the two ends. This CDR3 comprises 14 residues. The CDR3 sequence: CASSFGAGPYEQYF. The CDR3 nucleotides read TGTGCCAGCAGTTTTGGAGCCGGCCCCTACGAGCAGTACTTC.

This clonotype was picked up a small number of times. The chain is built from TRBV5-1 and TRBJ2-1; weak D call: TRBD2 (7 bases). The germline CDR1 and CDR2 sequences are SGHRS and YFSETQ. Trimming removed 0 bases at V and 5 bases at J, with 12 bases between. The CDR3 is 15 amino acids. The DNA of the CDR3 is TGCGCCAGCAGCTTGGTGGGGGGGGCTAACAATGAGCAGTTCTTC. It translates to CASSLVGGANNEQFF.

This clonotype showed up many times. V usage is TRBV15 and J usage is TRBJ2-5, with 8 bases aligning to TRBD2. Trimming took 8 bases from V and 13 from J; bases not matched to a gene: 21. Germline lookup yields CDR1 LNHNV and CDR2 YYDKDF (reference sequence). This CDR3 spans 15 amino acids. Here the CDR3 DNA reads TGTGCCACCTCCAAGCCCGGGACTAGTGCCAGAAAGCGGTACTTC. It specifies CATSKPGTSARKRYF.

The chain links TRBV29-1 to TRBJ2-3; either TRBD1 or TRBD2 may supply D (5 bases each). V shed 3 bases and J shed 7 bases, with 14 bases lying between them. The CDR3 sequence is 13 residues long. Germline V gene data show CDR1 as SQVTM and CDR2 as ANQGSEA. The CDR3 is CSVEGTKGYTQYF. The CDR3 bases are TGCAGCGTTGAGGGGACCAAAGGTTATACGCAGTATTTT.

This sequence joins TRBV5-5 and TRBJ1-5; a possible D gene is TRBD1 (5 bases). The CDR3 is 15 amino acids. Germline V gene data show CDR1 as SGHKS and CDR2 as YYEKEE (reference sequence). The V and J ends lost 2 bases and 4 bases respectively, with 13 bases between them. The CDR3 is CASSFGTGGNQPQHF. The CDR3 coding sequence is TGTGCCAGCAGCTTCGGGACCGGGGGAAATCAGCCCCAGCATTTT.

This clonotype has a handful of counts. Here the CDR3 reads CASSIGPGQNYEQYF. The CDR3 bases are TGTGCCAGCAGCATTGGGCCGGGTCAGAACTACGAGCAGTACTTC. This chain links TRBV6-1 with TRBJ2-7, with D uncertain. The CDR3 contains 15 residues. The V end was cut by 6 bases, the J end by 3 bases, with 18 bases between. The germline gives CDR1 MNHNS, CDR2 SASEGT.

This chain uses TRBV6-5 with TRBJ2-7; a possible D gene is TRBD2 (5 bases). Germline loops: CDR1 MNHEY, CDR2 SVGAGI. V lost 0 bases and J lost 0, with 12 bases in between. This CDR3 has 16 residues. The CDR3 DNA sequence: TGTGCCAGCAGTTACTCTGCTCGGGGAGCCTCCTACGAGCAGTACTTC. Translated: CASSYSARGASYEQYF.

This chain joins TRBV5-5 and TRBJ2-1, with D maybe TRBD1 (6 bases). The CDR3 is 13 amino acids. CDR1 is SGHKS, CDR2 YYEKEE, per germline (reference sequence). Between the trimmed V and J ends, which lost 4 bases and 7 bases, there was a span of 12 bases. DNA for the CDR3: TGTGCCAGCAGCCTTACAGGGAGTAATGAGCAGTTCTTC. Encoded protein: CASSLTGSNEQFF.

This clonotype appeared a few times. The genes are TRBV6-2 or TRBV6-3 and TRBJ2-1, with TRBD2 identical over 8 bases. The germline V gene has CDR1 MNHEY and CDR2 SVGEGT. With V trimmed by 5 bases and J by 4 bases, 13 bases remained unmatched. This CDR3 contains 17 residues. The CDR3 DNA sequence: TGTGCCAGCAGTCAGTATAGCGGGGCGGCTCGGTACAATGAGCAGTTCTTC. Translating it yields CASSQYSGAARYNEQFF.

This chain uses TRBV7-9 with TRBJ2-7, with D possibly TRBD1 on 5 matching bases. Trimming pared 5 bases from V and 7 bases from J, leaving 18 bases between. The germline V gene encodes CDR1 SEHNR and CDR2 FQNEAQ (reference sequence). This CDR3 comprises 14 residues. The chain's CDR3 is CASSATDRAREQYF. Here the CDR3 DNA reads TGTGCCAGCAGCGCCACCGACAGAGCGCGGGAGCAGTACTTC. Full variable domain (rest looked up from reference TRBV7-9 and TRBJ2-7): DTGVSQNPRHKITKRGQNVTFRCDPISEHNRLYWYRQTLGQGPEFLTYFQNEAQLEKSRLLSDRFSAERPKGSFSTLEIQRTEQGDSAMYLCASSATDRAREQYFGPGTRLTVT.

This clonotype was counted only a few times. The chain carries TRBV12-3 or TRBV12-4 and TRBJ2-7; a weak D match, TRBD1 (5 bases). The CDR3 spans 14 residues. V was pared by 5 bases and J by 5 bases, with 16 bases between. Written as DNA, the CDR3 is TGTGCCAGCAGTGGTGGGAAGGGGAAACACGAGCAGTACTTC. Its protein is CASSGGKGKHEQYF.

V gene TRBV29-1 combines with J gene TRBJ1-1, with TRBD1 matching over 12 bases. V was pared by 3 bases and J by 1 base, with 3 bases of the junction left unmatched. Germline CDR1 reads SQVTM; CDR2 reads ANQGSEA. The CDR3 runs to 15 residues. CDR3 in DNA: TGCAGCGTTGAGGGGACAGGGGGCGCGAACACTGAAGCTTTCTTT. Translation gives CSVEGTGGANTEAFF.

The chain carries TRBV12-3 or TRBV12-4 and TRBJ2-5; 7 positions match TRBD2. The CDR3 has 16 residues. Trimming at V came to 3 bases and at J to 5 bases, leaving 12 bases not matched to a gene. CDR3 coding DNA: TGTGCCAGCAGTTTTACCGTCTGGCGGGGGTTCGAGACCCAGTACTTC. Translating gives CASSFTVWRGFETQYF.

The rearrangement uses TRBV20-1 and TRBJ2-3; D is undetermined. Germline values: CDR1 DFQATT, CDR2 SNEGSKA (reference sequence). V was clipped by 6 bases and J by 0 bases, with 13 bases between them. The CDR3 contains 14 residues. The CDR3 nucleotides read TGCAGTGCCCTAGGGTTGCCTAGCACAGATACGCAGTATTTT. Translation gives CSALGLPSTDTQYF.